Listed here are 22 T cell receptor beta chains from one sample, sequenced in a study of shared clonotypes between healthy human individuals (dated by TCRdb to 2018 to 2021). To prepare the library, the immunoSEQ multiplex PCR assay was applied. As stored in TCRdb, this immuneACCESS dataset retains in-frame rearrangements with V and J assigned. A fraction of the clones does not appear; measured against another copy, unresolved V genes explain less than half of the discrepancy, and the remainder lacks a known reason. The sample has 90,000 to 100,000 clones on record, 40% to 55% of them singletons. The ten largest account for about 16% of the sample. Sequencing was performed on PBMCs. These receptor sequences come from a woman aged 35 to 49 in good health. Some clones in this sample may be carry-over from other donors' samples.

The chain recombines TRBV6-5 with TRBJ1-1; the D gene is possibly TRBD1 (6 bases). The CDR3 contains 14 residues. Germline V gives CDR1 MNHEY, CDR2 SVGAGI. Trimming removed 5 bases from V and 3 bases from J, with 13 bases in between. The DNA of the CDR3 is TGTGCCAGCAGTCCGGGACATCGGGACACTGAAGCTTTCTTT. Protein product: CASSPGHRDTEAFF.

This clone is labeled medium-sized. This CDR3 is CAWSPGAKVGNTIYF. CDR3 in DNA: TGTGCCTGGAGTCCAGGGGCTAAGGTCGGAAACACCATATATTTT. The J gene is TRBJ1-3, the V gene TRBV30; tentatively, D is TRBD1 (6 bases). The V gene's germline CDR1 is GTSNPN and CDR2 SVGIG (reference sequence). The germline V and J ends were trimmed by 2 bases and 4 bases, with 15 bases remaining between them. The CDR3 is 15 residues long.

This chain joins TRBV20-1 and TRBJ2-1; D not certain. Germline V gene lookup returns CDR1 DFQATT and CDR2 SNEGSKA (reference sequence). The CDR3 covers 11 residues. Trimming shortened V by 6 bases and J by 8 bases, and 11 bases separated the two germline ends. The CDR3 is CSAPITDEQFF. CDR3 nucleotide sequence: TGCAGTGCCCCGATAACAGATGAGCAGTTCTTC.

This clone has a handful of counts. V is TRBV27 and J is TRBJ2-7; 10 bases line up with TRBD2. With 7 bases clipped from V and 2 bases from J, the junction kept 17 bases outside the gene matches. Germline V lookup: CDR1 MNHEY, CDR2 SMNVEV (reference sequence). The length of the CDR3 is 18 residues. The CDR3 protein is CASINLRLAGEGTYEQYF. The CDR3 DNA reads as TGTGCCAGCATCAACCTTAGGCTAGCGGGAGAGGGGACCTACGAGCAGTACTTC.

The chain links TRBV7-8 to TRBJ2-5; 8 bases line up with TRBD2. CDR1 SGHVS and CDR2 FQNEAQ come from the germline V gene. The CDR3 sequence is 13 residues long. With 11 bases clipped from V and 3 bases from J, the junction kept 8 bases outside the gene matches. The CDR3 DNA sequence: TGTGCCTGGAGCGGGGGCAGGGAAGAGACCCAGTACTTC. Translating it yields CAWSGGREETQYF.

In this sample, this clone turned up many times. The rearrangement joins TRBV4-2 to TRBJ2-6, with no clear D. This CDR3 spans 16 amino acids. Per germline, CDR1 LGHNA and CDR2 YNFKEQ. V was clipped by 0 bases and J by 0 bases, with 6 bases between them. CDR3 sequence reads: CASSQDQSSGANVLTF. In DNA form, the CDR3 reads TGTGCCAGCAGCCAAGATCAGAGCTCTGGGGCCAACGTCCTGACTTTC.

In this sample, this clone turned up many times. The gene calls are TRBV30 and TRBJ2-5; D is perhaps TRBD1 or TRBD2 (6 bases each). The J call is doubtful: the DNA matches TRBJ2-7 better. CDR3 length: 12 amino acids. Germline loops: CDR1 GTSNPN, CDR2 SVGIG (reference sequence). CDR3 in DNA: TGTGCCTGGAGTAGGAGGGGGGACGAGCAGTACTTC. Translation gives CAWSRRGDEQYF.

This chain joins TRBV6-1 and TRBJ1-5; maybe TRBD1 (5 bases). The CDR3 runs to 14 residues. Germline V gene sequence: CDR1 MNHNS, CDR2 SASEGT. V lost 5 bases and J lost 7, with 15 bases in between. CDR3 DNA: TGTGCCAGCAGTCTCCGAGGGGCGGAACAGCCCCAGCATTTT. Its protein product is CASSLRGAEQPQHF.

There are many counts of this clone. The J gene is TRBJ1-4, the V gene TRBV2, with unresolved D. This CDR3 comprises 11 residues. Germline CDR1 and CDR2: SNHLY and FYNNEI. The CDR3, as DNA: TGTGTTTCTGGGGTGGATGAAAAACTGTTTTTT. It translates to CVSGVDEKLFF.

As to this clone: The likely explanation is a read error, given a far larger clone one base away. The chain has TRBV7-6 and TRBJ2-2, with D perhaps given as TRBD1 or TRBD2 (5 bases each). Between the trimmed V and J ends, which lost 4 bases and 6 bases, there was a span of 12 bases. Germline V gene lookup returns CDR1 SGHVS and CDR2 FNYEAQ. This CDR3 contains 14 residues. CDR3: CASSSAVGAGELFF. For the CDR3, the DNA is TGTGCCAGCAGCTCAGCGGTAGGGGCCGGGGAGCTGTTTTTT.

The V and J genes are TRBV7-3 and TRBJ2-5; 7 bases map to TRBD2. CDR1 is SGHTA and CDR2 is FQGTGA in the germline V gene. CDR3 length: 15 residues. The V and J ends lost 3 bases and 4 bases, in that order; junction bases with no gene match: 8. CDR3 sequence (DNA): TGTGCCAGCAGCTTCGGCGGGAGCGCTCTAGAGACCCAGTACTTC. It codes for CASSFGGSALETQYF.

This clone was counted ten times or more. This chain joins TRBV29-1 and TRBJ1-2; no clear D. V was trimmed by 4 bases and J by 3 bases, leaving 6 bases between them. CDR3 length: 11 amino acids. The germline gives CDR1 SQVTM, CDR2 ANQGSEA. Here the CDR3 reads CSVGADYGYTF. The CDR3 bases are TGCAGCGTTGGAGCAGACTATGGCTACACCTTC.

The CDR3 region has the DNA TGCAGCGTTGGGGGTCAGGGGAGCACGGACATTCAGTACTTC. Translation gives CSVGGQGSTDIQYF. The chain joins TRBV29-1 to TRBJ2-4; a weak D match, TRBD1 (6 bases). The CDR3 totals 14 residues. V dropped 4 bases and J dropped 8 bases, with 18 bases sitting between them. Germline lookup yields CDR1 SQVTM and CDR2 ANQGSEA.

The chain joins TRBV7-6 to TRBJ1-5, with D uncertain. Between the trimmed V and J ends, which lost 3 bases and 4 bases, there was a span of 7 bases. Looked up from germline, CDR1 is SGHVS and CDR2 is FNYEAQ. There are 13 residues in the CDR3. The CDR3 protein is CASSLYENQPQHF. CDR3 in DNA: TGTGCCAGCAGCTTGTACGAGAATCAGCCCCAGCATTTT.

This clone was seen ten or more times. The chain combines TRBV28 with TRBJ2-7; maybe TRBD2 (5 bases). Per germline, CDR1 MDHEN and CDR2 SYDVKM. V dropped 7 bases and J dropped 0 bases, with 13 bases sitting between them. The CDR3 sequence is 14 residues long. CDR3 nucleotide sequence: TGTGCCAGCATGCGTGGAGGTCCCTCCTACGAGCAGTACTTC. Translating gives CASMRGGPSYEQYF. Full variable domain (remainder filled in from reference TRBV28 and TRBJ2-7): DVKVTQSSRYLVKRTGEKVFLECVQDMDHENMFWYRQDPGLGLRLIYFSYDVKMKEKGDIPEGYSVSREKKERFSLILESASTNQTSMYLCASMRGGPSYEQYFGPGTRLTVT.

This sequence joins TRBV28 and TRBJ2-5, with 14 bases that match TRBD2. After removal of 5 bases from V and 5 bases from J, the junction contained 4 bases not matched to a gene. The germline V gene has CDR1 MDHEN and CDR2 SYDVKM. The CDR3 extends over 15 amino acids. The CDR3 DNA sequence: TGTGCCAGCAGTCCGGGACTAGCGGGAGCGGAGACCCAGTACTTC. Protein: CASSPGLAGAETQYF.

This clone was counted at least ten times. The CDR3 nucleotides are TGTGCCAGCGCGGGGACAGGGGGACGAAATGAAAAACTGTTTTTT. Encoded protein: CASAGTGGRNEKLFF. This chain connects TRBV2 to TRBJ1-4; 11 nucleotides match TRBD1. Germline CDR1 and CDR2: SNHLY and FYNNEI. The CDR3 is 15 residues long. V dropped 8 bases and J dropped 5; count of bases not matched to a gene: 7.

This clone was recorded many times. The sample holds other DNA sequences that translate to the same CDR3. This chain links TRBV30 with TRBJ1-2; D gene ambiguous. The CDR3 is 19 amino acids. CDR1 and CDR2 (germline): GTSNPN, SVGIG (reference sequence). The germline V and J ends were trimmed by 1 base and 3 bases, with 27 bases remaining between them. The CDR3 DNA follows: TGTGCCTGGAGTGGAACAATGTTTTACGGACGCCAAAGGGACTATGGCTACACCTTC. Translated: CAWSGTMFYGRQRDYGYTF.

The chain recombines TRBV7-9 with TRBJ1-2; 9 bases line up with TRBD1. The CDR3 covers 14 residues. The V segment lost 6 bases and the J segment 3 bases; nucleotides outside the gene matches: 5. Looked up from germline, CDR1 is SEHNR and CDR2 is FQNEAQ (reference sequence). The DNA of the CDR3 is TGTGCCAGCAGGGGGACAGGGAACCACTATGGCTACACCTTC. Its translation: CASRGTGNHYGYTF.

V and J are TRBV29-1 and TRBJ1-1; no clear D gene. Trimming took 3 bases from V and 3 from J, leaving 14 bases between them. The CDR3 consists of 14 residues. Germline CDR1 SQVTM, CDR2 ANQGSEA. CDR3 DNA sequence: TGCAGCGTTGATGGGCAGTCTTGGGACACTGAAGCTTTCTTT. Translating gives CSVDGQSWDTEAFF. Full variable domain (outside the CDR3, taken from reference TRBV29-1 and TRBJ1-1): SAVISQKPSRDICQRGTSLTIQCQVDSQVTMMFWYRQQPGQSLTLIATANQGSEATYESGFVIDKFPISRPNLTFSTLTVSNMSPEDSSIYLCSVDGQSWDTEAFFGQGTRLTVV.

The chain links TRBV11-2 to TRBJ2-7; perhaps TRBD1 as D (5 bases). Germline lookup yields CDR1 SGHAT and CDR2 FQNNGV. V dropped 5 bases and J dropped 10 bases, with 15 bases sitting between them. The CDR3 is 12 amino acids. The CDR3: CASSRSQGSQYF. The CDR3 nucleotides are TGTGCCAGCAGCCGGTCGCAGGGATCCCAGTACTTC. Based on the CDR3 plus reference TRBV11-2 and TRBJ2-7, the full variable domain is EAGVAQSPRYKIIEKRQSVAFWCNPISGHATLYWYQQILGQGPKLLIQFQNNGVVDDSQLPKDRFSAERLKGVDSTLKIQPAKLEDSAVYLCASSRSQGSQYFGPGTRLTVT.

This chain uses TRBV5-5 with TRBJ2-5, with D unresolved. The end of the DNA is better explained by TRBJ2-7, so the J call may be wrong. Germline assignment: CDR1 SGHKS and CDR2 YYEKEE (reference sequence). The CDR3 consists of 11 residues. Here the CDR3 DNA reads TGTGCCAGCAGCTTTGACTACGAGCAGTACTTC. Amino acid sequence: CASSFDYEQYF.